This TCR beta chain stems from a study of blood T cell repertoires in COVID-19. V gave up 1 base and J gave up 3 bases, with 7 bases separating them. The CDR3 totals 14 residues. Germline-derived CDR1 and CDR2 are MNHEY and SMNVEV (reference sequence). The data were produced by immunoSEQ multiplex PCR, yet TCRdb's version contains in-frame clones alone and is incomplete. This sample has about 130,000 clones, with around nine tenths found just once. This TCR was recovered from a man between 60 and 75 years old with COVID-19, enrolled during active disease. The rearrangement links TRBV27 to TRBJ1-5; no reliable D call. Sequencing input: peripheral blood. CDR3 amino acids: CASSLYPLNQPQHF. The CDR3 DNA reads TGTGCCAGCAGTTTATATCCCCTCAATCAGCCCCAGCATTTT.